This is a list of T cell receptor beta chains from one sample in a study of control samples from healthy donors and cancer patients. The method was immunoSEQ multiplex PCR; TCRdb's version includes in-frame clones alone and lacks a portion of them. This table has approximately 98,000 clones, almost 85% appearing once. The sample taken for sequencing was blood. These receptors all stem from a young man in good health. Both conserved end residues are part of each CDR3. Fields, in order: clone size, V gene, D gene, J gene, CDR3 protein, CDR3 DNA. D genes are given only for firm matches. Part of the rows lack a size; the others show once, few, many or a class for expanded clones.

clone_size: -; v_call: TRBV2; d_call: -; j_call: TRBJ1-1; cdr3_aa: CASSEPPIEDTEAFF; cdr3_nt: TGTGCCAGCAGTGAGCCACCCATAGAGGACACTGAAGCTTTCTTT
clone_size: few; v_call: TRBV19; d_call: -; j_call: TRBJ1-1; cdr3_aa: CASSTQRSGPTEAFF; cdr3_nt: TGTGCCAGTAGTACCCAAAGATCAGGCCCCACTGAAGCTTTCTTT
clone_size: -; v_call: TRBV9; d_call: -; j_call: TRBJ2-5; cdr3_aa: CASSAPPHRDKQETQYF; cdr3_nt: TGTGCCAGCAGCGCCCCCCCTCACCGGGACAAACAAGAGACCCAGTACTTC
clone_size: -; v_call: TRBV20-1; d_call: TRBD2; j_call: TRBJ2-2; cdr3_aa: CSAERTRGAVF; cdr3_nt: TGCAGTGCGGAGAGGACTAGGGGAGCTGTTTTT
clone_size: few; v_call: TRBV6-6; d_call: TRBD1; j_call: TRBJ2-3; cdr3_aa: CASIKRGTGVTDTQYF; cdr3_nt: TGTGCCAGCATCAAGAGGGGGACAGGGGTCACAGATACGCAGTATTTT
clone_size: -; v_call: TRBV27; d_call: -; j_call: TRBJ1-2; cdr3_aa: CASRAANYGYTF; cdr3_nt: TGTGCCAGCAGGGCAGCTAACTATGGCTACACCTTC
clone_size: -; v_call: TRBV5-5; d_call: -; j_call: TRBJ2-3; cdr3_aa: CASSLSMPRAPTDTQYF; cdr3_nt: TGTGCCAGCAGCTTGTCTATGCCGCGGGCCCCTACAGATACGCAGTATTTT
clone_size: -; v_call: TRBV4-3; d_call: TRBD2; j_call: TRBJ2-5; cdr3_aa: CASSQDGGARETQYF; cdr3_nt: TGCGCCAGCAGCCAAGACGGGGGGGCCCGGGAGACCCAGTACTTC
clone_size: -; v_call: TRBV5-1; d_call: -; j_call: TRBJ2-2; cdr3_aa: CASSLNGEGTGELFF; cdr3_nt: TGCGCCAGCAGCTTGAACGGCGAGGGCACCGGGGAGCTGTTTTTT
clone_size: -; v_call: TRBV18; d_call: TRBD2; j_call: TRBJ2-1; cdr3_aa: CASSQAGVSYNEQFF; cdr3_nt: TGTGCCAGCTCACAGGCGGGGGTCTCCTACAATGAGCAGTTCTTC
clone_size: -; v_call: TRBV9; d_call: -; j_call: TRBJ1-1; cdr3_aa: CASSVGNRETEAFF; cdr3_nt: TGTGCCAGCAGCGTAGGAAACAGGGAAACTGAAGCTTTCTTT
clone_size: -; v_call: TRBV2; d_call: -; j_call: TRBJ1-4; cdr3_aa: CASSGLDLTLGEKLFF; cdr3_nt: TGTGCCAGCAGTGGTCTGGACCTAACTCTAGGGGAAAAACTGTTTTTT
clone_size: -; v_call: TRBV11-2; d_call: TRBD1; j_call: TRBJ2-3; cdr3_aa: CASSFTGGSPTDTQYF; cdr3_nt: TGTGCCAGCAGCTTCACAGGGGGTAGCCCCACAGATACGCAGTATTTT
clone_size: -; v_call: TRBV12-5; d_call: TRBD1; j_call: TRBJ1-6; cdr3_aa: CASVPGQGHNSPLHF; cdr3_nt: TGTGCTAGTGTCCCCGGACAGGGGCATAATTCACCCCTCCACTTT
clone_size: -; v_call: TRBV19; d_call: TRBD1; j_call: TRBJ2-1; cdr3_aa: CASSIISDRGTGNEQFF; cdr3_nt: TGTGCCAGTAGTATAATATCGGACAGGGGAACTGGCAATGAGCAGTTCTTC
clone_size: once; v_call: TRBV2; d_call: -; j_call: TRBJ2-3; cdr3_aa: CASSEDFLSTDTQYF; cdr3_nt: TGTGCCAGCAGTGAGGACTTCTTGAGCACAGATACGCAGTATTTT
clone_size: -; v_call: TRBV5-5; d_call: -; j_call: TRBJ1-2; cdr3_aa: CASSLNPTNYGYTF; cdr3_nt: TGTGCCAGCAGCTTGAACCCGACTAACTATGGCTACACCTTC
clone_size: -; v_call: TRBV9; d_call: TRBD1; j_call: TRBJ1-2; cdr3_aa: CASSYTYMGTDGYTF; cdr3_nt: TGTGCCAGCAGCTACACATATATGGGGACAGATGGCTACACCTTC
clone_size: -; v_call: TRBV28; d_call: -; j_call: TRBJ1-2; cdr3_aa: CASRIGPVGYGYTF; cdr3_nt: TGTGCCAGCAGGATCGGACCCGTGGGGTATGGCTACACCTTC
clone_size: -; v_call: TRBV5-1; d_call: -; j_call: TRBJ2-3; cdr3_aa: CASSLGEAGAGDTQYF; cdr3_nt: TGCGCCAGCAGCTTGGGGGAGGCGGGGGCTGGAGATACGCAGTATTTT
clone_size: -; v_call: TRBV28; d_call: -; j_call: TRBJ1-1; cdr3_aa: CASSPSRQMNTEAFF; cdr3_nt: TGTGCCAGCAGTCCCTCACGGCAAATGAACACTGAAGCTTTCTTT
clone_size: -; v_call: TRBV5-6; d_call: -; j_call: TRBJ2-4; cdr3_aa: CASRGSGHSRDIQYF; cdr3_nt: TGTGCCAGCAGGGGATCGGGACACTCGAGGGACATTCAGTACTTC
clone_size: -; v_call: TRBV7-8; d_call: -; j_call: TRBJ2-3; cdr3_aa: CASSLVHVRTDTQYF; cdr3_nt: TGTGCCAGCAGCTTAGTACACGTACGCACAGATACGCAGTATTTT
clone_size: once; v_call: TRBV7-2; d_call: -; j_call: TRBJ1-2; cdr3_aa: CASSALRGGYAF; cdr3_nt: TGTGCCAGCAGCGCCTTAAGGGGGGGTTACGCCTTC
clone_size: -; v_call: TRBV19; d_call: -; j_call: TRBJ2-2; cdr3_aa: CASSRRDTPNTGELFF; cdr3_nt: TGTGCCAGTAGTCGACGGGACACCCCTAACACCGGGGAGCTGTTTTTT
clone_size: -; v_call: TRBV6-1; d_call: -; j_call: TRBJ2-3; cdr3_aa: CASSAAGLISTDTQYF; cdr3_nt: TGTGCCAGCAGTGCCGCGGGACTTATCAGCACAGATACGCAGTATTTT
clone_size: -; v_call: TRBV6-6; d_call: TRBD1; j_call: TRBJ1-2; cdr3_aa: CASSQTGTGGYTF; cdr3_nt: TGTGCCAGCAGCCAGACAGGGACGGGCGGCTACACCTTC
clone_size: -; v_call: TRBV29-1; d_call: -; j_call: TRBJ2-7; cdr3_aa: CSVRLSFLTYEQYF; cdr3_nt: TGCAGCGTTCGACTCTCCTTCCTCACCTACGAGCAGTACTTC
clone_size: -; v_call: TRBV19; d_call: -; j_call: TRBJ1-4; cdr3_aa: CASSISQDEKLFF; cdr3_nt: TGTGCCAGTAGTATCAGTCAAGACGAAAAACTGTTTTTT
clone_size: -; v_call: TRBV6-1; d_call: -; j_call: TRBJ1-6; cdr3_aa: CASSEHQGYYNSPLHF; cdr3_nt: TGTGCCAGCAGCGAACATCAGGGATACTATAATTCACCCCTCCACTTT
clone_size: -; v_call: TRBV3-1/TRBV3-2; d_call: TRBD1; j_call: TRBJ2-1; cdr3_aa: CASSRTGRESNEQFF; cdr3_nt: TGTGCCAGCAGCCGGACAGGGAGAGAGAGCAATGAGCAGTTCTTC
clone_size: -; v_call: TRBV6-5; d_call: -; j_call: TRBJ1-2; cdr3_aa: CASSYSQGRGYTF; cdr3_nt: TGTGCCAGCAGTTACTCGCAGGGACGCGGCTACACCTTC
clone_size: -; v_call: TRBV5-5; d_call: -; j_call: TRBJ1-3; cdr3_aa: CASSWDSGVVSGNTIYF; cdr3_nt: TGTGCCAGCAGCTGGGACTCAGGGGTGGTCTCTGGAAACACCATATATTTT
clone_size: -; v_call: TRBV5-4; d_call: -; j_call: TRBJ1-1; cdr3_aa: CASSSSWGLNTEAFF; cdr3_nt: TGTGCCAGCAGCTCCAGTTGGGGATTGAACACTGAAGCTTTCTTT
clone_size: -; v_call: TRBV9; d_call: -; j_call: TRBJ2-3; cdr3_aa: CPLVPTDTQYF; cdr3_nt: TGTCCCCTCGTCCCCACAGATACGCAGTATTTT
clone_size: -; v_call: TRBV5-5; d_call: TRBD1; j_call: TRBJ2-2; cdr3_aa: CASSQGRTGPGELFF; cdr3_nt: TGTGCCAGCAGCCAAGGCCGGACAGGGCCCGGGGAGCTGTTTTTT
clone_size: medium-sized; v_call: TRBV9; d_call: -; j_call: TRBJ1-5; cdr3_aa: CASSVSPGQPQHF; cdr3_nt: TGTGCCAGCAGCGTATCACCGGGTCAGCCCCAGCATTTT
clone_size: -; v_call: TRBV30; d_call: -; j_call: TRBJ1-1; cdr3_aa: CAWAGVLSNTEAFF; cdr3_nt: TGTGCCTGGGCCGGGGTGCTGTCGAACACTGAAGCTTTCTTT
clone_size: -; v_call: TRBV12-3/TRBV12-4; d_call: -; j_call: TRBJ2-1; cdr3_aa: CASSPGLDNEQFF; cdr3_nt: TGTGCCAGCAGTCCGGGACTTGACAATGAGCAGTTCTTC
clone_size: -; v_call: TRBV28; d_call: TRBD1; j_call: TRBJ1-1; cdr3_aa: CASTDRETEAFF; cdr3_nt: TGTGCCAGCACGGACAGGGAGACTGAAGCTTTCTTT
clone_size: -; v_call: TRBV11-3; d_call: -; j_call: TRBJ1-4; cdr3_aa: CASSSNQGGSGLGYEKLFF; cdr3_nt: TGTGCCAGCAGCTCGAACCAGGGAGGATCGGGCCTCGGGTATGAAAAACTGTTTTTT
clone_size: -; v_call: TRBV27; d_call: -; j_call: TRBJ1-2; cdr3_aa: CASSLGVANYGYTF; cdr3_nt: TGTGCCAGCAGTTTAGGGGTCGCTAACTATGGCTACACCTTC
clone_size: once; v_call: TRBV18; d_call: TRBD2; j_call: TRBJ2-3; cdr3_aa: CASSPSPSGPSTDTQYF; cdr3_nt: TGTGCCAGCTCACCCTCCCCTAGCGGTCCTAGCACAGATACGCAGTATTTT
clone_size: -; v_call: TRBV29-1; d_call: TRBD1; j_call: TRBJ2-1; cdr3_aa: CSGNRGYNEQFF; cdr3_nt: TGCAGCGGTAACAGGGGGTACAATGAGCAGTTCTTC
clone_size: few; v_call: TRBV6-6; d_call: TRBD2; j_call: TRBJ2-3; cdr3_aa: CASSGRGWGTDTQYF; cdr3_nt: TGTGCCAGCAGCGGGAGGGGGTGGGGCACAGATACGCAGTATTTT
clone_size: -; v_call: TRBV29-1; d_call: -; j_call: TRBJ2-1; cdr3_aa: CSVEDQEGFMFF; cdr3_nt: TGCAGCGTTGAAGATCAAGAGGGATTCATGTTCTTC
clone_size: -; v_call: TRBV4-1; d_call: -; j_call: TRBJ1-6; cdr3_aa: CASSQVGSEWGFGSPLHF; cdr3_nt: TGCGCCAGCAGCCAAGTGGGGTCAGAGTGGGGGTTCGGGTCACCCCTCCACTTT
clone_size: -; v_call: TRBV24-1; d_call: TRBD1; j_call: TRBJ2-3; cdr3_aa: CATSDDRGWGTDTQYF; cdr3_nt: TGTGCCACCAGTGATGACAGGGGATGGGGCACAGATACGCAGTATTTT
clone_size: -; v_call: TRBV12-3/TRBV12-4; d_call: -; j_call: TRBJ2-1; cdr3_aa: CASSLGFNEQFF; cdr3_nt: TGTGCCAGCAGTTTGGGTTTTAATGAGCAGTTCTTC
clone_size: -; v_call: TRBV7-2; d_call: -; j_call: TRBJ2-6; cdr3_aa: CATSGGAGANVLTF; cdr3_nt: TGTGCCACCTCAGGGGGGGCTGGGGCCAACGTCCTGACTTTC
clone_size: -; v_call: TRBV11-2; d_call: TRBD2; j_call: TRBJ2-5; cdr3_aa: CASSSAGLAGAETQYF; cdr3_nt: TGTGCCAGCAGCTCCGCGGGACTAGCGGGGGCAGAGACCCAGTACTTC
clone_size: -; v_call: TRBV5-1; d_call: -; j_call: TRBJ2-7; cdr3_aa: CASSLDVVRSYEQYF; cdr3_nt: TGCGCCAGCAGCTTGGATGTCGTCCGATCCTACGAGCAGTACTTC
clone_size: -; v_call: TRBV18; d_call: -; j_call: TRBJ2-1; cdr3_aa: CASSPGAHNEQFF; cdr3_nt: TGTGCCAGCTCCCCGGGGGCCCACAATGAGCAGTTCTTC
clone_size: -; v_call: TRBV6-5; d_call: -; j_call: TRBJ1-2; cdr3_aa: CASSYSQQLYGYTF; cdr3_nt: TGTGCCAGCAGTTACTCGCAACAGCTCTATGGCTACACCTTC
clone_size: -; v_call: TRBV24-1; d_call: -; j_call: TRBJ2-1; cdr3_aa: CATSDSVVDEQFF; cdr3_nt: TGTGCCACCAGTGATTCGGTGGTGGATGAGCAGTTCTTC
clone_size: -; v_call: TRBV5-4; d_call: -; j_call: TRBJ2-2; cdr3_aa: CASSLFWDTGELFF; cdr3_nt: TGTGCCAGCAGCTTGTTTTGGGACACCGGGGAGCTGTTTTTT
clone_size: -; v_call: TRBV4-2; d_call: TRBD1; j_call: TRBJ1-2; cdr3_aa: CASSPPGTGSIYGYTF; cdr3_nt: TGTGCCAGCAGCCCGCCCGGGACAGGGAGTATCTATGGCTACACCTTC